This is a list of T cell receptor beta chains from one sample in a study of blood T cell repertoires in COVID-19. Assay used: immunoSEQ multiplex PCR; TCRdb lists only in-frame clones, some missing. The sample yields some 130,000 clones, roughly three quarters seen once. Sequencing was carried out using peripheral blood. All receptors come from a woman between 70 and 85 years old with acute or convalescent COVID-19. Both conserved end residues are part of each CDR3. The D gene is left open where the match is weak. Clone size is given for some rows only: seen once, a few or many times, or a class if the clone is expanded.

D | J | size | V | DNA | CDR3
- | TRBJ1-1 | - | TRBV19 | TGTGCCAGTAGTACTCTAACAGGTTATGTCACTGAAGCTTTCTTT | CASSTLTGYVTEAFF
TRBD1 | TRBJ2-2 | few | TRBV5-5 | TGTGCCAGCAGAAAACGGGCGGACAGGGGCGCCAACACCGGGGAGCTGTTTTTT | CASRKRADRGANTGELFF
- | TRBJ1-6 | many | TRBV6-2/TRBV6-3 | TGTGCCAGCAGCCGGGGGGGGGATAATTCACCCCTCCACTTT | CASSRGGDNSPLHF
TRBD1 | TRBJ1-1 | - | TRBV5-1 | TGCGCCAGCAGTCCCACCGGGACAGCGAACACTGAAGCTTTCTTT | CASSPTGTANTEAFF
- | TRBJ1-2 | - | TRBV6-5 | TGTGCCAGCAGTTACAGGGGTGGCTACACCTTC | CASSYRGGYTF
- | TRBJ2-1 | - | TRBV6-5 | TGTGCCAGCAGAGGGGGTATGGGTACTGAGCAGTTCTTC | CASRGGMGTEQFF
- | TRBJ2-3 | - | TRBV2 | TGTGCCAGCAGTGAGCCGGGCACAGATACGCAGTATTTT | CASSEPGTDTQYF
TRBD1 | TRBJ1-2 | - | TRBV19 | TGTGCCAGTAGTGTCGGGACAGGGGCCAGGAATGGCTACACCTTC | CASSVGTGARNGYTF
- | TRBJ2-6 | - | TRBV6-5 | TGTGCCAGCATCCTCTGGGGGGCTGGGGCCAACGTCCTGACTTTC | CASILWGAGANVLTF
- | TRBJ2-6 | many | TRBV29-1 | TGCAGCGTTGGAGGCTCCTCTGGGGCCAACGTCCTGACTTTC | CSVGGSSGANVLTF
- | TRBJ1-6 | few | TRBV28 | TGTGCCAGCAGTCCCTCGGCAGGGGTCGATCCACCCCTCCACTTT | CASSPSAGVDPPLHF
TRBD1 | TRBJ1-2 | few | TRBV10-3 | TGTGCCATCAGTGAAAACAGGGGAACGGATGGCTACACCTTC | CAISENRGTDGYTF
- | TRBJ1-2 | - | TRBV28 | TGTGGGAGCAGGGGCCAATTCTATGGCTACACCTTC | CGSRGQFYGYTF
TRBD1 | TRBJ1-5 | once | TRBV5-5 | TGTGCCAGCAGCGTCGCAAGGGGGCTAAATCAGCCCCAGCATTTT | CASSVARGLNQPQHF
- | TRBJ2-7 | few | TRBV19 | TGTGCCAGTAGTGAGGGCGATACCCGGGGCTACGAGCAGTACTTC | CASSEGDTRGYEQYF
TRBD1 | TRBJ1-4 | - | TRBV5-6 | TGTGCCAGCAGCTCCGGGACAGGGGACTTCTCAACTAATGAAAAACTGTTTTTT | CASSSGTGDFSTNEKLFF
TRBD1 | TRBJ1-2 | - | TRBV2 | TGTGCCAGCAGTGGAACAGGGGGCCAAGGCTACACCTTC | CASSGTGGQGYTF
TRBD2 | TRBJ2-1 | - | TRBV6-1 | TGTGCCAGCAGTGAATCTGCCGCGGGGGGGCTCCACAATGAGCAGTTCTTC | CASSESAAGGLHNEQFF
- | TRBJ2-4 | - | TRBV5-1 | TGCGCCAGCAGCTTGGGAGAAGTAATAGCCAAAAACATTCAGTACTTC | CASSLGEVIAKNIQYF
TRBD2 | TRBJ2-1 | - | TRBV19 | TGTGCCAGTAGGCGCGGGAGTAGCTCCTACAATGAGCAGTTCTTC | CASRRGSSSYNEQFF
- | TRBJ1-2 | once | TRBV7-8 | TGTGCCAGCAGTAGGGGTAGCTATGGCTACACCTTC | CASSRGSYGYTF
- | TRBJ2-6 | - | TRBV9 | TGTGCCAGCAGCGTAGGGGCAGGTGCTGGGGCCAACGTCCTGACTTTC | CASSVGAGAGANVLTF
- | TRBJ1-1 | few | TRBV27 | TGTGCCAGCAGTCTCACCTCGGGCACTGAAGCTTTCTTT | CASSLTSGTEAFF
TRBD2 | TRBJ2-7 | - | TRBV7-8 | TGTGCCAGCAGCTCGAGACGTAGCGGGAGGTCCTCCTACGAGCAGTACTTC | CASSSRRSGRSSYEQYF
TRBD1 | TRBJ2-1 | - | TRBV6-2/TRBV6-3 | TGTGCCAGCAGTTTCGGGGACAGTTACAATGAGCAGTTCTTC | CASSFGDSYNEQFF
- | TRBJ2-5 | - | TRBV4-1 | TGCGCCAGCAGCCGCCCGAGACTAGTGAGGGGAGAGACCCAGTACTTC | CASSRPRLVRGETQYF
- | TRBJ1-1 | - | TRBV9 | TGTGCCAGCAGCGTAACAGGGATATTACATGAAGCTTTCTTT | CASSVTGILHEAFF
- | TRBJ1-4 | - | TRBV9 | TGTGCCAGCAGCGTAGCCCCGGGCGGGGGTGAAAAACTGTTTTTT | CASSVAPGGGEKLFF
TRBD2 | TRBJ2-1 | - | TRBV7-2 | TGTGCCAGCAGCTTAGAGGGAGGGAGCCCTAATGAGCAGTTCTTC | CASSLEGGSPNEQFF
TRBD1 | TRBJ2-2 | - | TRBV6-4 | TGTGCCAGCAGTGACTCACAGGGGTACACCGGGGAGCTGTTTTTT | CASSDSQGYTGELFF
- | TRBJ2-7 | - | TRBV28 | TGTGCCAGCAGTTCTGCCTACTACGAGCAGTACTTC | CASSSAYYEQYF
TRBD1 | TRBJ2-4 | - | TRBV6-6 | TGTGCCAGCAGTCCCCGGGACAGTGACCTAGCCAAAAACATTCAGTACTTC | CASSPRDSDLAKNIQYF
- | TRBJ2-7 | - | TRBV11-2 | TGTGCCAGCAGCAAGGGAACTAGCAACTACTACGAGCAGTACTTC | CASSKGTSNYYEQYF
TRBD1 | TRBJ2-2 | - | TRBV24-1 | TGTGCCACCAGTGAAGCAGGGGGAACCGCCGGGGAGCTGTTTTTT | CATSEAGGTAGELFF
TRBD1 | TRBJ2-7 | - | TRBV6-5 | TGTGCCAGCAGTTCCGGGTACAGGGGCTACGAGCAGTACTTC | CASSSGYRGYEQYF
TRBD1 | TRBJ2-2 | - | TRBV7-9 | TGTGCCAGCAGCTCCGGACAGGGAGGTCCCGGGGAGCTGTTTTTT | CASSSGQGGPGELFF
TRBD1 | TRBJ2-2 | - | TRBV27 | TGTGCCAGCAGTGGATACAGGGGGCGCGCCACCGGGGAGCTGTTTTTT | CASSGYRGRATGELFF